This T cell receptor beta chain was recovered during a study of cytomegalovirus exposure and HLA in healthy donors. A multiplex PCR was run with 60 Vbeta primers and 13 Jbeta primers. Sequencing used immunoSEQ multiplex PCR; TCRdb keeps in-frame clones, though not all of them. Here the sample spans fewer than 200,000 clones, about 80% being singletons. The length of the CDR3 is 14 residues. CDR1 and CDR2 from the germline V gene are LNHDA and SQIVND (reference sequence). Trimming took off 5 bases at V and 0 bases at J, with 11 bases between the two ends. Input material: PBMCs. This rearrangement joins TRBV19 to TRBJ2-7; D remains unclear. This clonotype was obtained from a man aged 25-45 years in good health and CMV-seronegative. DNA for the CDR3: TGTGCCAGTAGTTCTGGCCTTTCCTCCTACGAGCAGTACTTC. Residues: CASSSGLSSYEQYF.